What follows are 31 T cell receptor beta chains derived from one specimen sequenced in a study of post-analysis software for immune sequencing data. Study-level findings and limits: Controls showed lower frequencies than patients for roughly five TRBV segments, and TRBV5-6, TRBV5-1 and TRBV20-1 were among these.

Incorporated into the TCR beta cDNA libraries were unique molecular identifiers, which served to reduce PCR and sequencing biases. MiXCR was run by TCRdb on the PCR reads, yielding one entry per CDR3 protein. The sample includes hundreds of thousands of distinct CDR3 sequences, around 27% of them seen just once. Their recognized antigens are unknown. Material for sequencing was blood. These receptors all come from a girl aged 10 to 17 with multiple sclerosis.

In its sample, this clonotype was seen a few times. This CDR3 is CASSPGGGRDSYEQYF. CDR3 nucleotides: TGTGCCAGCAGCCCAGGTGGCGGGAGGGACTCCTACGAGCAGTACTTC. The chain employs TRBV6-5 and TRBJ2-7; 9 bases line up with TRBD2. The CDR3 is made up of 16 amino acids. Germline assignment: CDR1 MNHEY and CDR2 SVGAGI. V lost 6 bases and J lost 0; bases outside the gene matches: 9.

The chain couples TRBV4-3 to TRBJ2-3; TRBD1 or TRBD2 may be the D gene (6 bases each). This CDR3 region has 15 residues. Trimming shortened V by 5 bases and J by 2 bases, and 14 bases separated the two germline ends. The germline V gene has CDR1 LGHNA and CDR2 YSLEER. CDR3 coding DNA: TGCGCCAGCAGCAACTTCCGGGGGCCCACAGATACGCAGTATTTT. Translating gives CASSNFRGPTDTQYF.

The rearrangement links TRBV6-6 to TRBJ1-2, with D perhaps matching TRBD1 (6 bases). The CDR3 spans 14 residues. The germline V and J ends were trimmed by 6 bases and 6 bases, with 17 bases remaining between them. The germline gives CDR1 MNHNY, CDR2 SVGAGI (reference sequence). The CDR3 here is CASRVQGGSDGYTF. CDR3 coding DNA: TGTGCCAGCAGAGTACAGGGAGGTAGCGATGGCTACACCTTC.

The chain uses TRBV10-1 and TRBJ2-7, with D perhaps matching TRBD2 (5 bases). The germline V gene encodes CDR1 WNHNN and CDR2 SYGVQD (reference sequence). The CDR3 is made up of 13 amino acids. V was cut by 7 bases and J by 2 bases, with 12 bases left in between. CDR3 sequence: CASIKAETYEQYF. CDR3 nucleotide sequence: TGCGCCAGCATCAAAGCGGAGACCTACGAGCAGTACTTC.

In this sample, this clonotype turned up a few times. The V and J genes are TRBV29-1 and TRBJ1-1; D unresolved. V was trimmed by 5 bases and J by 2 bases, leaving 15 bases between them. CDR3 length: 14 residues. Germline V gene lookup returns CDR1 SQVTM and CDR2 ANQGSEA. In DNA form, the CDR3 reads TGCAGCGTTTTTCGTCAGGCAGTTAACACTGAAGCTTTCTTT. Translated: CSVFRQAVNTEAFF.

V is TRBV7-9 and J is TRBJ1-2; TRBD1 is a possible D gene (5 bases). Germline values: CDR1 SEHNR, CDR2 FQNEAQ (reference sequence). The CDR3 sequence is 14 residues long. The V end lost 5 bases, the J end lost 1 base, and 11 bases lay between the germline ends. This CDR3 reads CASSPSGHNYGYTF. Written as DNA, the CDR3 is TGTGCCAGCAGCCCCTCAGGGCATAACTATGGCTACACCTTC.

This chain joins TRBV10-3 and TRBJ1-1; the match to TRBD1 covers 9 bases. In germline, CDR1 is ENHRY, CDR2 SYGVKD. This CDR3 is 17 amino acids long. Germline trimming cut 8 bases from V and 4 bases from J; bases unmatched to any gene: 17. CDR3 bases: TGTGCCATCGGACAGGGGCGAGTTACGGAACGGGGCACTGAAGCTTTCTTT. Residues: CAIGQGRVTERGTEAFF.

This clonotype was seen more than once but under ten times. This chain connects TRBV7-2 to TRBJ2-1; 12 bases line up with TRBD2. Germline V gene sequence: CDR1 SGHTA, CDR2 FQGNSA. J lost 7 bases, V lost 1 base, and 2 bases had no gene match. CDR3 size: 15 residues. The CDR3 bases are TGTGCCAGCAGCTTAGAACTAGCGGGAGGTAATGAGCAGTTCTTC. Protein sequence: CASSLELAGGNEQFF.

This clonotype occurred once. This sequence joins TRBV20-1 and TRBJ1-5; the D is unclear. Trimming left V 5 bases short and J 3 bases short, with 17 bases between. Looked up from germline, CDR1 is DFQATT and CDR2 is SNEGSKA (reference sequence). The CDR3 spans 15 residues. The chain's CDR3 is CSAGDPDTDNQPQHF. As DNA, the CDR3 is TGCAGTGCTGGTGACCCAGACACCGACAATCAGCCCCAGCATTTT.

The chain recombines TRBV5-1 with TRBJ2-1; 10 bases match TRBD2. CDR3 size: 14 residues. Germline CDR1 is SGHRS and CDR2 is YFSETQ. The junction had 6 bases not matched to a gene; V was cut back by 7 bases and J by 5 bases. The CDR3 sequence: CASGTSGTHNEQFF. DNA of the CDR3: TGCGCCAGCGGCACTAGCGGGACCCACAATGAGCAGTTCTTC.

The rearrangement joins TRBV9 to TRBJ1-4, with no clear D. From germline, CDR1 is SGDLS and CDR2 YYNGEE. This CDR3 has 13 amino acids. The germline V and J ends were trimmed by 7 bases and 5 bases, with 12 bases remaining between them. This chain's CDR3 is CASSGAPNEKLFF. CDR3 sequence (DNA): TGTGCCAGCTCGGGAGCGCCGAATGAAAAACTGTTTTTT.

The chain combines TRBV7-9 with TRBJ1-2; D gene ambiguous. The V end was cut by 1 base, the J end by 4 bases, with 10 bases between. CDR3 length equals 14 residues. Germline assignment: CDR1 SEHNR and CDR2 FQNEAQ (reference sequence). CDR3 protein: CASSLENTLYGYTF. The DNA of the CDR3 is TGTGCCAGCAGCTTAGAGAACACCCTCTATGGCTACACCTTC.

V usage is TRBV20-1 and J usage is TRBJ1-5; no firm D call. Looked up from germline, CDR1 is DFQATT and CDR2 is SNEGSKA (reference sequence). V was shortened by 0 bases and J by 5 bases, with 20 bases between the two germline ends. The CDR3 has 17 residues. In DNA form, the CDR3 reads TGCAGTGCTAGAGATCAAGGGCACGTGATAAGGCATCAGCCCCAGCATTTT. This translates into CSARDQGHVIRHQPQHF.

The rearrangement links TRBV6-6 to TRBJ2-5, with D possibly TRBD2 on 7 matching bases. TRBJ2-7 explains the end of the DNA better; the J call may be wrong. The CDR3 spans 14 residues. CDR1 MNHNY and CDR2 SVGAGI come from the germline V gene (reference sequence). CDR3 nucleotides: TGTGCCAGCAGCTTAAGTCGGGGGGCTCACGAGCAGTACTTC. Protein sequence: CASSLSRGAHEQYF.

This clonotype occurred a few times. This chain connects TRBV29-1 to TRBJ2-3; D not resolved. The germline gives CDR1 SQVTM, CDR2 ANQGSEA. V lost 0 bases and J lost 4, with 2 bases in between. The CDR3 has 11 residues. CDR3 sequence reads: CSVEEADTQYF. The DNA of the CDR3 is TGCAGCGTTGAAGAGGCAGATACGCAGTATTTT.

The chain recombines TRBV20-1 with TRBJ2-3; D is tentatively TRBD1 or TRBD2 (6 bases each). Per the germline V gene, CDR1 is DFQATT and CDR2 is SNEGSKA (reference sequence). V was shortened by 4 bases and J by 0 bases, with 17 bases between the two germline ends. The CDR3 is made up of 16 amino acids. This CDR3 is CSANKDGGGSTDTQYF. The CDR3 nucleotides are TGCAGTGCTAACAAAGACGGGGGCGGGAGCACAGATACGCAGTATTTT.

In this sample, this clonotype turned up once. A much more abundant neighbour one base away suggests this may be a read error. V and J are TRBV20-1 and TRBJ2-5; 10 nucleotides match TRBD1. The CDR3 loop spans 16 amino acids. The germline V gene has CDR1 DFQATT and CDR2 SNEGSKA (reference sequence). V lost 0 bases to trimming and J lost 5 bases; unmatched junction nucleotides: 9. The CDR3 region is CSAREWDRGLNETQYF. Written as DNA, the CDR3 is TGCAGTGCTAGAGAGTGGGACAGGGGATTGAACGAGACCCAGTACTTC.

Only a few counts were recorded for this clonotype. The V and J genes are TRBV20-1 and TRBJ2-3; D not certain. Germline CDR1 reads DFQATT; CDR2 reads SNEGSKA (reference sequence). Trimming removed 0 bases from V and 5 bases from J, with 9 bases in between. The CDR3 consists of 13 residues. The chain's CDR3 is CSARDHREDTQYF. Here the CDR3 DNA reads TGCAGTGCTAGAGATCATAGGGAAGATACGCAGTATTTT.

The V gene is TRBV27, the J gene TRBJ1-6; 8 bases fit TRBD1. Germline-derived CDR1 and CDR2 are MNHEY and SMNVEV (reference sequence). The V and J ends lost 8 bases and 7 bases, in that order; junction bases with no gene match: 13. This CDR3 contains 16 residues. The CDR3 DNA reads TGTGCCAGCCGAAGGCAGGGGGCTTCAGGGAATTCACCCCTCCACTTT. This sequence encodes CASRRQGASGNSPLHF.

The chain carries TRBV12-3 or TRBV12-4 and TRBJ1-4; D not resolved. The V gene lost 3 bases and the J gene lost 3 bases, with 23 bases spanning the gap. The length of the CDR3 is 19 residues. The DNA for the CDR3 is TGTGCCAGCAGTTTGGTAATAACGCGGACCCGATTATCTAATGAAAAACTGTTTTTT. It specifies CASSLVITRTRLSNEKLFF.

CDR3 amino acids: CATRGGDGGADTQYF. As DNA, the CDR3 is TGTGCCACCAGGGGGGGAGATGGAGGGGCAGATACGCAGTATTTT. This rearrangement joins TRBV24-1 to TRBJ2-3; possibly TRBD2 for D (6 bases). The V end was cut by 7 bases, the J end by 4 bases, with 17 bases between. CDR1 is KGHDR, CDR2 SFDVKD, per germline. This CDR3 has 15 residues.

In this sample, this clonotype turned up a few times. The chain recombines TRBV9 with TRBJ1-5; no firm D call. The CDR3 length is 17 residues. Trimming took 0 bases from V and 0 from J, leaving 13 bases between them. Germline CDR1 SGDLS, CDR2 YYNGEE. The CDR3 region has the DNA TGTGCCAGCAGCGTAGAATTGGCGCAATATAGCAATCAGCCCCAGCATTTT. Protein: CASSVELAQYSNQPQHF.

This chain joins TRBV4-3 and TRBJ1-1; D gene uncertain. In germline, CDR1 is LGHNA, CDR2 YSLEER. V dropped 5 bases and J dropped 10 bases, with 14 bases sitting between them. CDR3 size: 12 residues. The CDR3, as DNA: TGCGCCAGCAGCGAAACGGGGTTTGGAGCTTTCTTT. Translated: CASSETGFGAFF.

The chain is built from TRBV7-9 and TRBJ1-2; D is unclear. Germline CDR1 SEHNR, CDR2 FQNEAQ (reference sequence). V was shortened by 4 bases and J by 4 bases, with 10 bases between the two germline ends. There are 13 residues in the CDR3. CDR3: CASSSSDFYGYTF. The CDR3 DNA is TGTGCCAGCAGCTCCTCGGACTTCTATGGCTACACCTTC.

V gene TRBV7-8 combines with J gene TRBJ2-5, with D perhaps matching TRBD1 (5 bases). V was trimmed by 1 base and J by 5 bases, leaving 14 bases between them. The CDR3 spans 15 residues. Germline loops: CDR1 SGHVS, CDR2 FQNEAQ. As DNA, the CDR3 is TGTGCCAGCAGCTTAGAGGCAGGGTTAGGGGAGACCCAGTACTTC. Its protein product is CASSLEAGLGETQYF.

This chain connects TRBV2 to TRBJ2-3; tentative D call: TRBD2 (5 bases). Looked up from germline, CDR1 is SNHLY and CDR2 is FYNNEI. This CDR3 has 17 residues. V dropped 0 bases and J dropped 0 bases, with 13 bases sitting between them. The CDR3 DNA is TGTGCCAGCAGTGAAGCGTGGAGGAGTTGGAGCACAGATACGCAGTATTTT. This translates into CASSEAWRSWSTDTQYF.

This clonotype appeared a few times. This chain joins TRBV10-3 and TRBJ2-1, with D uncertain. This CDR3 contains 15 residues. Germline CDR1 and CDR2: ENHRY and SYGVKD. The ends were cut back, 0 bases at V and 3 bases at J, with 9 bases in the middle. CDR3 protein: CAISESDSDYNEQFF. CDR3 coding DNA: TGTGCCATCAGTGAGTCGGATAGTGACTACAATGAGCAGTTCTTC.

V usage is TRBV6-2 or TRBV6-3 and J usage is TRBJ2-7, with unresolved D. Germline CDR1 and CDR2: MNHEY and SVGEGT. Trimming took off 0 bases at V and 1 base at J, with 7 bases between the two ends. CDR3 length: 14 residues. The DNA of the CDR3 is TGTGCCAGCAGTTACTCGCCAAGTTCCTACGAGCAGTACTTC. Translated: CASSYSPSSYEQYF.

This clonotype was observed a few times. Here the CDR3 DNA reads TGCAGTGCAAGACTTTATACAGTACAAGAGACCCAGTACTTC. Protein sequence: CSARLYTVQETQYF. The chain couples TRBV20-1 to TRBJ2-5; no clear D. V was cut by 6 bases and J by 2 bases, with 16 bases left in between. The germline gives CDR1 DFQATT, CDR2 SNEGSKA (reference sequence). This CDR3 comprises 14 residues.

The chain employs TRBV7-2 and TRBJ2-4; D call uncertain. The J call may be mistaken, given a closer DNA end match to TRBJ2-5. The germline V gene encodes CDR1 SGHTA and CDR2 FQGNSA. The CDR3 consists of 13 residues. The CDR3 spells CASSLYHQETQYF. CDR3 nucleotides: TGTGCCAGCAGCTTATACCACCAAGAGACCCAGTACTTC.

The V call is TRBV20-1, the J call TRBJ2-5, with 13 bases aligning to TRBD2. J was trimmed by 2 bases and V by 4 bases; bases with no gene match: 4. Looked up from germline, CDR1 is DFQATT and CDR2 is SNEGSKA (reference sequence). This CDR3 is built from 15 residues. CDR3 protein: CSATRTSGRQETQYF. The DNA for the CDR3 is TGCAGTGCTACTAGGACTAGCGGGAGACAAGAGACCCAGTACTTC.